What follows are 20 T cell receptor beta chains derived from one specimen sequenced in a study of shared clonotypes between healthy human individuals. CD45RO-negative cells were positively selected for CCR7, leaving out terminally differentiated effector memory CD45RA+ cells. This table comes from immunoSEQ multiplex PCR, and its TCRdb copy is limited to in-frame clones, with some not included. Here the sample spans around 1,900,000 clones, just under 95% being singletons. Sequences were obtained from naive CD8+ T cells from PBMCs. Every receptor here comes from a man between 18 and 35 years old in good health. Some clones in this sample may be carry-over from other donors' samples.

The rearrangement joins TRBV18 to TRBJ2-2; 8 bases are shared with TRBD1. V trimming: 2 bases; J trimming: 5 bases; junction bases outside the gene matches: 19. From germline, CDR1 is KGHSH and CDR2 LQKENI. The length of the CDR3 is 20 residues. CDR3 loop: CASSPFGQGYTGKPTGELFF. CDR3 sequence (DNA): TGTGCCAGCTCACCATTCGGACAGGGATACACAGGCAAACCGACCGGGGAGCTGTTTTTT.

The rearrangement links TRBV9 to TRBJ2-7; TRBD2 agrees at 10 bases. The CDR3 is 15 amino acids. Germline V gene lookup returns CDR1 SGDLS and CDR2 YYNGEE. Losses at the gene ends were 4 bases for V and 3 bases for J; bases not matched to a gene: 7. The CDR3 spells CASSPRSSGSYEQYF. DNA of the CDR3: TGTGCCAGCAGCCCCCGGTCTAGCGGGAGCTACGAGCAGTACTTC.

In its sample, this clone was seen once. The CDR3 loop is CASSPLGTGLSYEQYF. CDR3 coding DNA: TGTGCCAGCTCACCTCTCGGAACAGGCCTGTCCTACGAGCAGTACTTC. The chain employs TRBV18 and TRBJ2-7, with D perhaps TRBD1 (5 bases). The CDR3 extends over 16 amino acids. The germline V and J ends were trimmed by 3 bases and 1 base, with 16 bases remaining between them. CDR1 and CDR2 (germline): KGHSH, LQKENI. Looking up the rest from reference TRBV18 and TRBJ2-7 gives the full variable domain: NAGVMQNPRHLVRRRGQEARLRCSPMKGHSHVYWYRQLPEEGLKFMVYLQKENIIDESGMPKERFSAEFPKEGPSILRIQQVVRGDSAAYFCASSPLGTGLSYEQYFGPGTRLTVT.

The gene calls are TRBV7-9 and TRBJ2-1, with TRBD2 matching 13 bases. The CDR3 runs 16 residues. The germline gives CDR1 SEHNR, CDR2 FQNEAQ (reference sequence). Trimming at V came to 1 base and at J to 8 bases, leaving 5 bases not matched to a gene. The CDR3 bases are TGTGCCAGCAGCTTAGGGACTAGCGGGAGTCCTGATGAGCAGTTCTTC. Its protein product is CASSLGTSGSPDEQFF.

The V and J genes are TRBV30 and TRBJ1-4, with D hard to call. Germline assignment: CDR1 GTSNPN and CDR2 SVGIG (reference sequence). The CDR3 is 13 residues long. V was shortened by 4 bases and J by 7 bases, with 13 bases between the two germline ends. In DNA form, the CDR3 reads TGTGCCTGGACCTACGGGTATGGTGAAAAACTGTTTTTT. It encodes CAWTYGYGEKLFF.

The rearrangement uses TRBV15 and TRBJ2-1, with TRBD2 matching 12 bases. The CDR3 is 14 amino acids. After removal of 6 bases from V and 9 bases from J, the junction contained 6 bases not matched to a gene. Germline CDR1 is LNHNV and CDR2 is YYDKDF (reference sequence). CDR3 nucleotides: TGTGCCACCAGTCCTAGCGGGAGGGGCCGTGAGCAGTTCTTC. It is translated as CATSPSGRGREQFF.

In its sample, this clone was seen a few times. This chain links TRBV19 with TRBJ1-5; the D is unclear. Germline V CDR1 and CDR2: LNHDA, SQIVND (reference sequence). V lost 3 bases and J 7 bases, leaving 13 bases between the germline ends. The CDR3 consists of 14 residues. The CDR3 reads CASSIAALQQPQHF. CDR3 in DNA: TGTGCCAGTAGTATCGCGGCCTTGCAGCAGCCCCAGCATTTT.

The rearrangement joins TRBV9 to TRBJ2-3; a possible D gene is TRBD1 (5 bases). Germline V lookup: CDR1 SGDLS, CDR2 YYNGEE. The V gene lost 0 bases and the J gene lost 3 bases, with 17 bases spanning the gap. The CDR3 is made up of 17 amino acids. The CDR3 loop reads CASSVAIGQDKTDTQYF. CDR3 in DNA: TGTGCCAGCAGCGTAGCCATAGGTCAGGACAAAACAGATACGCAGTATTTT.

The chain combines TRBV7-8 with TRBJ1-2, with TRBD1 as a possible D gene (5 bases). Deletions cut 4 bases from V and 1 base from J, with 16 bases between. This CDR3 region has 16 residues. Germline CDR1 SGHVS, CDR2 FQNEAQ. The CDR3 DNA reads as TGTGCCAGCAGCTCCTATGGGGAGGGGATTAACTATGGCTACACCTTC. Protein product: CASSSYGEGINYGYTF.

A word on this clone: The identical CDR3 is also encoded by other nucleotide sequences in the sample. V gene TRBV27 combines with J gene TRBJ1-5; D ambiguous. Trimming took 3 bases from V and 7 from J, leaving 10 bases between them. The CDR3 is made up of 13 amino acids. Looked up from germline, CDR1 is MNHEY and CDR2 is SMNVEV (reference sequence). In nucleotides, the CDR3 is TGTGCCAGCAGTTTGGGGTCGGGCCAGCCCCAGCATTTT. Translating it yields CASSLGSGQPQHF.

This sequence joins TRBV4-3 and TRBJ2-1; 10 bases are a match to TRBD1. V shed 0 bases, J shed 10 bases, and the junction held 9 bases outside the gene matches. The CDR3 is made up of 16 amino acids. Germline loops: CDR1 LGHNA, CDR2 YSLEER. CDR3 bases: TGCGCCAGCAGCCAAGATAGGGGACAGGGGATAATAGAGCAGTTCTTC. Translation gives CASSQDRGQGIIEQFF.

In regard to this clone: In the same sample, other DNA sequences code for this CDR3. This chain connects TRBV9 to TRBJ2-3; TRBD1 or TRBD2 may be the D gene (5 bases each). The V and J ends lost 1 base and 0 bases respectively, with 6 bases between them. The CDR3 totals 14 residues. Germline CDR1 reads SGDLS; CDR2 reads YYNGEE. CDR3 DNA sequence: TGTGCCAGCAGCGTACGGGACAGCACAGATACGCAGTATTTT. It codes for CASSVRDSTDTQYF.

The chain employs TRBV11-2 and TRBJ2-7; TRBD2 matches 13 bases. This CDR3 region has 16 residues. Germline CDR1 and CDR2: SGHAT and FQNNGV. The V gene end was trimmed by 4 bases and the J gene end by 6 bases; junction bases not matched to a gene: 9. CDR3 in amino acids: CASSSRTSGSSSEQYF. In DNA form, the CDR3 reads TGTGCCAGCAGCTCACGGACTAGCGGGAGCTCTTCCGAGCAGTACTTC.

The CDR3 is CASSQPVGRNYGYTF. In nucleotides, the CDR3 is TGCGCCAGCAGCCAACCCGTGGGACGGAACTATGGCTACACCTTC. The gene calls are TRBV4-1 and TRBJ1-2, with a weak D call TRBD1 (5 bases). CDR1 is MGHRA and CDR2 is YSYEKL in the germline V gene. The V end was cut by 2 bases, the J end by 2 bases, with 12 bases between. The CDR3 extends over 15 amino acids.

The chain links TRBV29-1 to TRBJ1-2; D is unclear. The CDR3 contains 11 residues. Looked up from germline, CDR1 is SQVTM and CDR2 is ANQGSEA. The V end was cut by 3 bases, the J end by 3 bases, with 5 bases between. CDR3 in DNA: TGCAGCGTTGACGCATACTATGGCTACACCTTC. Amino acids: CSVDAYYGYTF. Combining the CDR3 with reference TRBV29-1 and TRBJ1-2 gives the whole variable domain SAVISQKPSRDICQRGTSLTIQCQVDSQVTMMFWYRQQPGQSLTLIATANQGSEATYESGFVIDKFPISRPNLTFSTLTVSNMSPEDSSIYLCSVDAYYGYTFGSGTRLTVV.

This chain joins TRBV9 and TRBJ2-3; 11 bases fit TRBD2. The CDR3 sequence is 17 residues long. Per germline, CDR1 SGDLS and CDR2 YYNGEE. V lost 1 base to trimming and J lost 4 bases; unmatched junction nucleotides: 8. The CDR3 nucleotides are TGTGCCAGCAGCGTATATAGTAGCGGGAGGGCCCCAGATACGCAGTATTTT. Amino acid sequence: CASSVYSSGRAPDTQYF. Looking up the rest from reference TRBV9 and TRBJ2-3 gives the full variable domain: DSGVTQTPKHLITATGQRVTLRCSPRSGDLSVYWYQQSLDQGLQFLIQYYNGEERAKGNILERFSAQQFPDLHSELNLSSLELGDSALYFCASSVYSSGRAPDTQYFGPGTRLTVL.

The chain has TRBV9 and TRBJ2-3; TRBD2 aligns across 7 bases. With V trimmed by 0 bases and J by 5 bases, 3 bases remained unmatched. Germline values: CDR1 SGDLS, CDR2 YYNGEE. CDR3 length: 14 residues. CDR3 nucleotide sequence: TGTGCCAGCAGCGTAGGGCGGGAGATAGATACGCAGTATTTT. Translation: CASSVGREIDTQYF.

CDR3 nucleotide sequence: TGTGCCAGCACCGTGAACCTAGCGGGGCCCTACGAGCAGTACTTC. Protein sequence: CASTVNLAGPYEQYF. V usage is TRBV7-2 and J usage is TRBJ2-7; 9 bases fit TRBD2. The CDR3 is 15 residues long. Germline lookup yields CDR1 SGHTA and CDR2 FQGNSA. V lost 7 bases, J lost 2 bases, and 9 bases stayed unmatched.

The CDR3: CASSEMAGGNEQFF. The CDR3 region has the DNA TGTGCCAGCAGTGAAATGGCGGGGGGCAATGAGCAGTTCTTC. The V gene is TRBV2, the J gene TRBJ2-1; 8 bases map to TRBD2. Germline V CDR1 and CDR2: SNHLY, FYNNEI. The V gene end was trimmed by 2 bases and the J gene end by 6 bases; junction bases not matched to a gene: 3. The CDR3 length is 14 residues. The full variable domain, rest sourced from reference TRBV2 and TRBJ2-1, is EPEVTQTPSHQVTQMGQEVILRCVPISNHLYFYWYRQILGQKVEFLVSFYNNEISEKSEIFDDQFSVERPDGSNFTLKIRSTKLEDSAMYFCASSEMAGGNEQFFGPGTRLTVL.

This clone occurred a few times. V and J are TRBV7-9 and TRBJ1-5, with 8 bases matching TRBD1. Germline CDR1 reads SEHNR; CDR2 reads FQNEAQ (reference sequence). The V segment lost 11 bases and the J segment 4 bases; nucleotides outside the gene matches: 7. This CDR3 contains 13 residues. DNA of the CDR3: TGTGCCCGTCAAAACAGGGGGAATCAGCCCCAGCATTTT. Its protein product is CARQNRGNQPQHF.